This TCR beta chain originates from a study of technical replicates of blood from several donors. Sequenced by immunoSEQ multiplex PCR; TCRdb stores in-frame clones only, minus some. The table lists 100,000 or so clones, roughly 96% of them singletons, with more than 0.2% in the top ten. V lost 5 bases to trimming and J lost 1 base, with 11 bases between them. CDR1 is SGHTA, CDR2 FQGNSA, per germline. The CDR3 sequence is 14 residues long. Sequenced input: T cells isolated from PBMCs. This sequence was found in a human donor in good health. The J gene is TRBJ1-1, the V gene TRBV7-2; tentative D call: TRBD1 (5 bases). CDR3 nucleotides: TGTGCCAGCAGCCCGCAGGGTGGGAACACTGAAGCTTTCTTT. This gives the protein CASSPQGGNTEAFF.